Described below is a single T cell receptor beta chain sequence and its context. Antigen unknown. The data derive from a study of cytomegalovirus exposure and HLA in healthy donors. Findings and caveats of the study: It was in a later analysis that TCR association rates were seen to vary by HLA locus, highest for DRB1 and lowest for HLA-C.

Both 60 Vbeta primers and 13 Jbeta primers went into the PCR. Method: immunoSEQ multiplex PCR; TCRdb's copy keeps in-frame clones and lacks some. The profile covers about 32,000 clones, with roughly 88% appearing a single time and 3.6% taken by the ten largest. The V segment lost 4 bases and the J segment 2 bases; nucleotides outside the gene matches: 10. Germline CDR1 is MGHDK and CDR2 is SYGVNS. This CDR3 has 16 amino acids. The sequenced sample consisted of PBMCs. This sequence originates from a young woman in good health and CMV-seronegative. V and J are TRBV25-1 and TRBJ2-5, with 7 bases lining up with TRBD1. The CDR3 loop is CASSGPGQRLQETQYF. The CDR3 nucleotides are TGTGCCAGCAGTGGACCGGGACAGAGACTTCAAGAGACCCAGTACTTC.